Below are 17 T cell receptor beta chains sequenced from a single sample in a study of lymphopenia after photon versus proton radiotherapy. Only in-frame clones appear in the TCRdb table, and some are missing; sequencing was by immunoSEQ multiplex PCR. The profile covers roughly 45,000 clones, with 85% appearing a single time and around 2.2% taken by the ten largest. This material consisted of peripheral blood, taken from a patient treated with photon-based radiotherapy. These receptors were obtained from a man between 40 and 49 years old with gastric cancer.

The gene calls are TRBV7-7 and TRBJ2-7; D is unresolved. Per the germline V gene, CDR1 is SSHAT and CDR2 is FNYEAQ (reference sequence). The CDR3 has 14 residues. V shed 1 base and J shed 11 bases, with 18 bases lying between them. CDR3 in DNA: TGTGCCAGCAGCTTAGAAAGGGAAGGAGTCAAGGAGTACTTC. Encoded protein: CASSLEREGVKEYF.

The chain joins TRBV5-8 to TRBJ1-2, with a tentative D call TRBD1 (5 bases). This CDR3 has 15 residues. Germline CDR1 and CDR2: SGHTS and YDEGEE. V was clipped by 4 bases and J by 6 bases, with 19 bases between them. This chain's CDR3 is CASSLTPGKSDGYTF. The CDR3, as DNA: TGTGCCAGCAGCCTGACGCCAGGGAAGAGCGATGGCTACACCTTC.

This rearrangement joins TRBV18 to TRBJ1-4; D ambiguous. Germline V gene data show CDR1 as KGHSH and CDR2 as LQKENI. With 1 base removed from V and 6 bases from J, the gap between germline ends came to 6 bases. The CDR3 consists of 13 residues. The CDR3 nucleotides read TGTGCCAGCTCACCACGTCAGGATGAAAAACTGTTTTTT. Its protein product is CASSPRQDEKLFF.

The V gene is TRBV4-2, the J gene TRBJ2-2; 12 bases are shared with TRBD2. CDR3 size: 16 residues. The junction had 2 bases not matched to a gene; V was cut back by 2 bases and J by 4 bases. Germline V gene lookup returns CDR1 LGHNA and CDR2 YNFKEQ. CDR3 DNA sequence: TGTGCCAGCAGCCAACAACTAGCGGGGGGCACCGGGGAGCTGTTTTTT. Translating gives CASSQQLAGGTGELFF.

The chain couples TRBV12-1 to TRBJ2-1; the table's D call of TRBD1 was not tested on the DNA. TRBV12-1 is classified as a pseudogene. The CDR3 has 12 amino acids. CDR3 coding DNA: TGTGCCGGCGCGTTCCGGGACAGGGTTCGGGTCTTC. Its translation is CAGAFRDRVRVF.

This clone was seen a single time. This sequence joins TRBV10-3 and TRBJ2-7; 7 positions match TRBD1. The CDR3 extends over 14 amino acids. V shed 5 bases, J shed 3 bases, and the junction held 7 bases outside the gene matches. Germline CDR1 ENHRY, CDR2 SYGVKD. The DNA for the CDR3 is TGTGCCATCAGTCCGACAGGGTCGAACTACGAGCAGTACTTC. Its protein is CAISPTGSNYEQYF.

The rearrangement uses TRBV6-5 and TRBJ1-4; possibly TRBD1 for D (5 bases). The germline gives CDR1 MNHEY, CDR2 SVGAGI. The CDR3 extends over 14 amino acids. V was trimmed by 0 bases and J by 5 bases, leaving 7 bases between them. CDR3 sequence (DNA): TGTGCCAGCAGTTACTCGACAGAGAATGAAAAACTGTTTTTT. This gives the protein CASSYSTENEKLFF.

The chain employs TRBV2 and TRBJ2-5; the D call may be TRBD1 or TRBD2 (6 bases each). The germline CDR1 and CDR2 sequences are SNHLY and FYNNEI. The CDR3 is 12 amino acids. Between the trimmed V and J ends, which lost 8 bases and 9 bases, there was a span of 16 bases. The CDR3 DNA follows: TGTGCCAGCGGAGGGGGACAAGGGGCCCAGTACTTC. Translating it yields CASGGGQGAQYF.

In this sample, this clone turned up a few times. The chain recombines TRBV30 with TRBJ2-7, with D perhaps TRBD2 (6 bases). Deletions cut 5 bases from V and 5 bases from J, with 13 bases between. Germline assignment: CDR1 GTSNPN and CDR2 SVGIG (reference sequence). The CDR3 totals 12 residues. Here the CDR3 DNA reads TGTGCCTGGTCGGGACTTCGGGACGAGCAGTACTTC. Amino acid sequence: CAWSGLRDEQYF.

The chain recombines TRBV11-3 with TRBJ2-3, with 11 nucleotides matching TRBD2. V lost 1 base, J lost 6 bases, and 3 bases stayed unmatched. Germline V gene data show CDR1 as SGHNT and CDR2 as YENEEA. CDR3 length: 15 amino acids. The CDR3 spells CASSLASGGPDTQYF. In DNA, the CDR3 is TGTGCCAGCAGCTTAGCTAGCGGGGGGCCGGATACGCAGTATTTT.

This clone was found a few times. CDR3 coding DNA: TGTGCCAGCAGCCCCGAACCGGGACAGGGTCCTGGCTACACCTTC. It encodes CASSPEPGQGPGYTF. This sequence joins TRBV14 and TRBJ1-2; 9 positions match TRBD1. This CDR3 has 15 amino acids. Trimming at V came to 4 bases and at J to 7 bases, leaving 10 bases not matched to a gene. Looked up from germline, CDR1 is SGHDN and CDR2 is FVKESK.

The chain has TRBV5-1 and TRBJ1-3; D possibly corresponds to TRBD1 (6 bases). The CDR3 totals 16 residues. Between the trimmed V and J ends, which lost 3 bases and 0 bases, there was a span of 13 bases. CDR1 is SGHRS, CDR2 YFSETQ, per germline. For the CDR3, the DNA is TGCGCCAGCAGCTCTGACAGGACTTACTCTGGAAACACCATATATTTT. This codes for CASSSDRTYSGNTIYF.

The chain couples TRBV5-5 to TRBJ2-5; perhaps D is TRBD1 or TRBD2 (5 bases each). Per germline, CDR1 SGHKS and CDR2 YYEKEE (reference sequence). Between the trimmed V and J ends, which lost 0 bases and 4 bases, there was a span of 7 bases. The length of the CDR3 is 13 residues. The CDR3 protein is CASSLVGGETQYF. In DNA form, the CDR3 reads TGTGCCAGCAGCTTGGTTGGGGGAGAGACCCAGTACTTC.

The rearrangement links TRBV19 to TRBJ1-1; D not resolved. V was cut by 11 bases and J by 4 bases, with 8 bases left in between. This CDR3 spans 10 amino acids. The germline V gene has CDR1 LNHDA and CDR2 SQIVND (reference sequence). The CDR3 spells CAARGTEAFF. CDR3 sequence (DNA): TGTGCCGCCCGCGGCACTGAAGCTTTCTTT.

This chain joins TRBV18 and TRBJ2-2; the D gene is possibly TRBD1 (5 bases). CDR1 KGHSH and CDR2 LQKENI come from the germline V gene. The CDR3 has 14 amino acids. Deletions cut 4 bases from V and 4 bases from J, with 10 bases between. CDR3 coding DNA: TGTGCCAGCTCACACCGACAGAGCACCGGGGAGCTGTTTTTT. Protein product: CASSHRQSTGELFF.

The chain employs TRBV5-1 and TRBJ1-2; 12 bases map to TRBD1. The CDR3 covers 15 residues. Trimming took 4 bases from V and 8 from J; bases not matched to a gene: 9. Germline assignment: CDR1 SGHRS and CDR2 YFSETQ. The CDR3 DNA sequence: TGCGCCAGCAGCCTCTCGGGACAGGGGGCGAAGGGCTACACCTTC. Amino acids: CASSLSGQGAKGYTF.

The sample holds a few counts of this clone. CDR3 residues: CASSWDWGSYEQYF. DNA for the CDR3: TGTGCCAGCAGTTGGGATTGGGGGTCCTACGAGCAGTACTTC. The gene calls are TRBV27 and TRBJ2-7; D assignment may be TRBD1 or TRBD2 (5 bases each). From germline, CDR1 is MNHEY and CDR2 SMNVEV (reference sequence). The CDR3 consists of 14 residues. The V and J ends lost 4 bases and 1 base respectively, with 11 bases between them.